This entry describes one T cell receptor beta chain. This entry comes from a study of shared clonotypes between healthy human individuals. Study information: Contributing individuals were two females and a few males aged 18 to 49.

TCRdb's table, derived via immunoSEQ multiplex PCR, lists solely in-frame clones and lacks some. The sample yields around 2.1 million clones, roughly 91% seen once. Trimming removed 1 base at V and 6 bases at J, with 8 bases between. The germline gives CDR1 SGHTS, CDR2 YDEGEE. CDR3 size: 12 residues. Naive CD8 isolation took CD45RO-negative cells positively selected for CCR7 and excluded terminally differentiated effector memory CD45RA+ cells. This rearrangement joins TRBV5-8 to TRBJ2-7; possibly TRBD2 for D (5 bases). Sequenced material: naive CD8+ T cells from PBMCs. The source is a young man in good health. Some clones in this sample may be carry-over from other donors' samples. The CDR3 DNA sequence: TGTGCCAGCAGCTTGATGGCGGGCGAGCAGTACTTC. This encodes CASSLMAGEQYF.